This T cell receptor beta chain comes out of a study of cytomegalovirus exposure and HLA in healthy donors. Turning to the study itself: There were 65 million to 85 million unique TCRs (from HLA-typed donors) in an early data release. Researchers found that roughly 81% of a few hundred genotyped donors fell within the Caucasian-associated ancestry cluster. Study-level points and caveats: Altogether, 160 or so TCR beta chains were recorded as cytomegalovirus-associated. Sequencing artifact likely explains a cluster of highly shared sequence variants.

The CDR3 length is 13 residues. Germline V CDR1 and CDR2: MNHEY, SVGAGI. V was trimmed by 6 bases and J by 6 bases, leaving 12 bases between them. Comments on this clone: Its antigen is unknown.

The study ran its PCR with 60 Vbeta and 13 Jbeta primers. Profiling relied on immunoSEQ multiplex PCR, and the TCRdb table lists in-frame clones only, not all of them. The data contain approximately 210,000 clones, 70% to 80% of them seen just once; the ten biggest clones take up approximately 0.36%. Sequencing was performed on PBMCs. This chain connects TRBV6-5 to TRBJ1-5; no definite D call. The source is a male donor in good health and CMV-seropositive. CDR3 region: CASSRQGGQPQHF. The CDR3 bases are TGTGCCAGCAGCCGGCAAGGCGGTCAGCCCCAGCATTTT.